This T cell receptor beta chain was profiled in a study of cytomegalovirus exposure and HLA in healthy donors. Study conclusions and caveats: Specificity of a few CMV-associated chains for CMV antigens was verified in vitro. TCR beta V- and J-gene trimming was later associated with a missense DCLRE1C variant. HLA alleles were associated with around 17,000 TCR beta sequences in a later analysis at 0.05 false discovery rate.

With respect to this clone: Its antigen remains unidentified.

With 60 Vbeta and 13 Jbeta primers, the PCR was carried out. The table came from immunoSEQ multiplex PCR; TCRdb's copy has only in-frame clones and leaves some out. The profile shows fewer than 350,000 clones, about 87% of them singletons. Unmatched junction bases numbered 9, after V lost 4 bases and J lost 5 bases. CDR1 is MNHNS, CDR2 SASEGT, per germline. The CDR3 extends over 15 amino acids. The sequencing sample was made of PBMCs. This receptor was identified in a woman aged 18-29 years in good health and CMV-seronegative. The chain couples TRBV6-1 to TRBJ1-2; 8 bases align to TRBD1. The CDR3 here is CASSGSTGGSYGYTF. The CDR3 DNA reads as TGTGCCAGCAGTGGCTCCACAGGGGGATCATATGGCTACACCTTC.